This entry features one TCR beta chain sequence. The PCR made use of 60 Vbeta and 13 Jbeta primers. Generated by immunoSEQ multiplex PCR, the TCRdb table keeps only in-frame clones and is missing some. The sample consists of roughly 140,000 clones, about 80% of them appearing once. The data were obtained in a study of cytomegalovirus exposure and HLA in healthy donors. The V gene's germline CDR1 is SGHTA and CDR2 FQGNSA. The J segment lost 2 bases and the V segment lost 2 bases, leaving 2 bases of the junction unmatched. CDR3 length equals 15 residues. The rearrangement uses TRBV7-2 and TRBJ2-7, with 11 bases fitting TRBD1. This TCR came from a man younger than 45 in good health and CMV-seropositive. Sequencing input: PBMCs. This CDR3 is CASSLMGQGAYEQYF. The CDR3 DNA is TGTGCCAGCAGCTTAATGGGACAGGGGGCCTACGAGCAGTACTTC. Full variable domain (missing parts from reference TRBV7-2 and TRBJ2-7): GAGVSQSPSNKVTEKGKDVELRCDPISGHTALYWYRQSLGQGLEFLIYFQGNSAPDKSGLPSDRFSAERTGGSVSTLTIQRTQQEDSAVYLCASSLMGQGAYEQYFGPGTRLTVT.